Below, 23 T cell receptor beta chains from the same sample are listed, as sequenced in a study of cytomegalovirus exposure and HLA in healthy donors. 60 Vbeta and 13 Jbeta primers were used in PCR. Clones were read by immunoSEQ multiplex PCR, and TCRdb kept only the in-frame ones, dropping some. The sample includes roughly 160,000 clones, around 69% of them seen just once. Sequenced: PBMCs. The receptors stem from a woman younger than 45 in good health and CMV-seronegative.

This clone was detected only a few times. The chain joins TRBV6-5 to TRBJ2-1; no reliable D call. Deletions cut 2 bases from V and 9 bases from J, with 11 bases between. The CDR3 spans 13 residues. CDR1 and CDR2 (germline): MNHEY, SVGAGI. CDR3 DNA sequence: TGTGCCAGCAGTTACGCCCATCCGGGTGAGCAGTTCTTC. Its protein is CASSYAHPGEQFF.

The V call is TRBV19, the J call TRBJ2-7, with D possibly TRBD2 on 6 matching bases. Deletions cut 3 bases from V and 1 base from J, with 16 bases between. The CDR3 is made up of 16 amino acids. Germline CDR1 is LNHDA and CDR2 is SQIVND (reference sequence). The chain's CDR3 is CASSIEYSGWSYEQYF. CDR3 DNA sequence: TGTGCCAGTAGTATCGAGTATAGCGGATGGTCCTACGAGCAGTACTTC.

This chain uses TRBV5-4 with TRBJ2-1, with D possibly TRBD2 on 6 matching bases. The V end was cut by 4 bases, the J end by 8 bases, with 22 bases between. Germline V gene data show CDR1 as SGHNT and CDR2 as YYREEE (reference sequence). This CDR3 has 16 residues. The CDR3 nucleotides read TGTGCCAGCAGCGCTGGACGGGGGACTGGAGTGGATGAGCAGTTCTTC. Translated, it gives CASSAGRGTGVDEQFF.

In the case of this clone: Additional DNA sequences in this sample encode the identical CDR3. CDR3 DNA sequence: TGTGCCAGCAGCCAAAGGACAGGGCGGAATGAAAAACTGTTTTTT. It translates to CASSQRTGRNEKLFF. V is TRBV4-2 and J is TRBJ1-4; 8 positions agree with TRBD1. Trimming removed 2 bases from V and 5 bases from J; junction bases left unmatched: 4. CDR1 is LGHNA, CDR2 YNFKEQ, per germline. CDR3 length equals 15 residues.

CDR3 DNA sequence: TGTGCCAGCAGTTACGGGCCCGGTGGCTATGGCTACACCTTC. Translated: CASSYGPGGYGYTF. V and J are TRBV6-5 and TRBJ1-2; D remains unclear. CDR3 length equals 14 residues. V was clipped by 2 bases and J by 4 bases, with 11 bases between them. The germline V gene has CDR1 MNHEY and CDR2 SVGAGI.

This clone was observed a few times. V and J are TRBV6-6 and TRBJ2-1; 7 bases map to TRBD2. This CDR3 is built from 14 residues. The germline gives CDR1 MNHNY, CDR2 SVGAGI (reference sequence). The junction had 10 bases not matched to a gene; V was cut back by 6 bases and J by 8 bases. The CDR3 nucleotides are TGTGCCAGCAGGTCAACCGGGACTACGGATGAGCAGTTCTTC. Translated, it gives CASRSTGTTDEQFF.

This clone was seen once. The chain employs TRBV18 and TRBJ2-7; D gene ambiguous. Trimming took off 7 bases at V and 2 bases at J, with 9 bases between the two ends. CDR1 is KGHSH and CDR2 is LQKENI in the germline V gene. This CDR3 has 12 residues. CDR3 coding DNA: TGTGCCAGCTTCGGTACCCCCTACGAGCAGTACTTC. It encodes CASFGTPYEQYF. Filled out from reference TRBV18 and TRBJ2-7, the complete variable domain reads NAGVMQNPRHLVRRRGQEARLRCSPMKGHSHVYWYRQLPEEGLKFMVYLQKENIIDESGMPKERFSAEFPKEGPSILRIQQVVRGDSAAYFCASFGTPYEQYFGPGTRLTVT.

The V and J genes are TRBV15 and TRBJ2-7; D gene unclear. V lost 8 bases and J 3 bases, leaving 11 bases between the germline ends. The CDR3 has 12 amino acids. Germline CDR1 LNHNV, CDR2 YYDKDF (reference sequence). CDR3 residues: CATSYGSYEQYF. In DNA form, the CDR3 reads TGTGCCACCTCCTACGGTAGCTACGAGCAGTACTTC.

V is TRBV19 and J is TRBJ1-1; 7 bases agree with TRBD1. The V and J ends lost 10 bases and 5 bases, in that order; junction bases with no gene match: 7. This CDR3 has 12 amino acids. The germline CDR1 and CDR2 sequences are LNHDA and SQIVND (reference sequence). This CDR3 is CATRQGWTEAFF. The CDR3 region has the DNA TGTGCCACTCGACAGGGTTGGACTGAAGCTTTCTTT.

The chain couples TRBV29-1 to TRBJ2-1, with 8 bases fitting TRBD2. The CDR3 runs 17 residues. Germline-derived CDR1 and CDR2 are SQVTM and ANQGSEA. The V and J ends lost 4 bases and 0 bases, in that order; junction bases with no gene match: 11. This CDR3 reads CSVASASGLSSYNEQFF. The CDR3 coding sequence is TGCAGCGTTGCATCCGCTAGCGGGTTGAGCTCCTACAATGAGCAGTTCTTC.

The genes are TRBV5-3 and TRBJ1-1; the D gene is possibly TRBD1 (5 bases). TRBV5-3 is placed among ORFs of uncertain function. The V end lost 3 bases, the J end lost 1 base, and 16 bases lay between the germline ends. The CDR3 has 16 residues. This CDR3 reads CARSSTVTDSNTEAFF. CDR3 DNA: TGTGCCAGAAGCTCGACAGTTACAGACTCGAACACTGAAGCTTTCTTT.

This chain uses TRBV28 with TRBJ2-1; D gene unclear. This CDR3 region has 12 residues. The germline V gene has CDR1 MDHEN and CDR2 SYDVKM. V gave up 5 bases and J gave up 9 bases, with 11 bases separating them. The CDR3 is CASSPEAVEQFF. Here the CDR3 DNA reads TGTGCCAGCAGTCCCGAGGCTGTTGAGCAGTTCTTC.

This clone has only a few counts. The chain carries TRBV6-1 and TRBJ2-7, with 7 bases identical to TRBD1. The trim removed 6 bases at V and 3 bases at J, leaving 5 bases unmatched. CDR3 length: 13 amino acids. CDR1 is MNHNS, CDR2 SASEGT, per germline. The CDR3 is CASRVGQVYEQYF. The DNA for the CDR3 is TGTGCCAGCAGGGTAGGACAGGTCTACGAGCAGTACTTC.

This clone occurred a few times. The rearrangement joins TRBV5-4 to TRBJ1-1, with 9 bases aligning to TRBD1. The CDR3 runs 15 residues. With 4 bases clipped from V and 7 bases from J, the junction kept 11 bases outside the gene matches. Germline CDR1 and CDR2: SGHNT and YYREEE (reference sequence). CDR3 DNA sequence: TGTGCCAGCAGCGCACTGGACAGGGGAGACGGTGAAGCTTTCTTT. This codes for CASSALDRGDGEAFF.

The chain recombines TRBV11-3 with TRBJ2-1; no firm D call. Looked up from germline, CDR1 is SGHNT and CDR2 is YENEEA. The CDR3 loop spans 13 amino acids. V lost 2 bases and J 4 bases, leaving 6 bases between the germline ends. CDR3 in amino acids: CASSLNSYNEQFF. CDR3 nucleotide sequence: TGTGCCAGCAGCTTAAATTCGTACAATGAGCAGTTCTTC.

This chain links TRBV18 with TRBJ2-3; 9 bases map to TRBD2. Germline values: CDR1 KGHSH, CDR2 LQKENI. CDR3 length equals 15 residues. Trimming at V came to 4 bases and at J to 0 bases, leaving 2 bases not matched to a gene. Written as DNA, the CDR3 is TGTGCCAGCTCACGGACTAGCGTAAGCACAGATACGCAGTATTTT. Translation: CASSRTSVSTDTQYF.

V and J are TRBV11-2 and TRBJ1-3, with D unclear. Germline CDR1 SGHAT, CDR2 FQNNGV. V lost 5 bases to trimming and J lost 4 bases, with 6 bases between them. This CDR3 is built from 12 residues. DNA of the CDR3: TGTGCCAGCAGCCAGTCAGGAAACACCATATATTTT. This translates into CASSQSGNTIYF.

This chain joins TRBV15 and TRBJ2-7; 10 bases fit TRBD2. Germline CDR1 and CDR2: LNHNV and YYDKDF (reference sequence). CDR3 size: 16 residues. V lost 1 base to trimming and J lost 2 bases; unmatched junction nucleotides: 5. The CDR3 loop reads CATSRATGTSAYEQYF. The CDR3 DNA reads TGTGCCACCAGCAGAGCCACCGGGACTAGCGCCTACGAGCAGTACTTC.

The chain employs TRBV7-2 and TRBJ1-3; D unresolved. This CDR3 spans 13 amino acids. The V gene lost 7 bases and the J gene lost 4 bases, with 11 bases spanning the gap. CDR1 and CDR2 (germline): SGHTA, FQGNSA. The CDR3 sequence is CASTTWEGNTIYF. CDR3 sequence (DNA): TGTGCCAGCACCACGTGGGAGGGAAACACCATATATTTT.

The chain is built from TRBV7-2 and TRBJ2-7; 7 bases are a match to TRBD1. V gave up 5 bases and J gave up 2 bases; unmatched junction bases: 3. The CDR3 runs to 13 residues. Germline lookup yields CDR1 SGHTA and CDR2 FQGNSA. The CDR3 sequence: CASSGDSPYEQYF. CDR3 bases: TGTGCCAGCAGCGGGGACAGTCCCTACGAGCAGTACTTC.

The V call is TRBV7-2, the J call TRBJ2-2; TRBD1 matches 9 bases. This CDR3 is 15 amino acids long. V was pared by 3 bases and J by 5 bases, with 4 bases of the junction left unmatched. Germline CDR1 SGHTA, CDR2 FQGNSA. CDR3 region: CASSFGQGRTGELFF. CDR3 bases: TGTGCCAGCAGCTTCGGACAGGGGCGGACCGGGGAGCTGTTTTTT.

The chain recombines TRBV6-5 with TRBJ2-5; 9 bases align to TRBD2. V gave up 6 bases and J gave up 5 bases; unmatched junction bases: 7. The CDR3 spans 14 residues. The germline CDR1 and CDR2 sequences are MNHEY and SVGAGI. The CDR3 DNA sequence: TGTGCCAGCAGCTGGACTAGCGAGGGGGAGACCCAGTACTTC. This encodes CASSWTSEGETQYF.

This clone has only one observation. V and J are TRBV4-2 and TRBJ2-1; D ambiguous. Germline CDR1 and CDR2: LGHNA and YNFKEQ. The CDR3 is 14 amino acids. V lost 0 bases to trimming and J lost 11 bases, with 14 bases between them. CDR3 loop: CASSQDPEPGQQFF. Written as DNA, the CDR3 is TGTGCCAGCAGCCAAGATCCGGAGCCCGGTCAGCAGTTCTTC.